Listed below are T cell receptor beta chains from one sample, sequenced in a study of blood T cell repertoires in COVID-19. Clones were read by immunoSEQ multiplex PCR, and TCRdb kept only the in-frame ones, dropping some. The data hold about 300,000 clones, with 85% to 90% observed a single time. Sequenced input: PBMCs or T cells enriched from blood (not recorded which). The source is a man under 40 who had recovered from COVID-19. CDR3s include the opening cysteine and the closing phenylalanine or tryptophan. The D gene is left open where the match is weak. Rows give clone size only sometimes, using once, few, many, or a class for an expanded clone.

V gene	J gene	D gene	clone size	CDR3 DNA	CDR3 protein
TRBV29-1	TRBJ1-2	NA	NA	TGCAGCGTTCAGAGGGAGTGGGGCTACACCTTC	CSVQREWGYTF
TRBV7-8	TRBJ2-3	TRBD2	NA	TGTGCCAGCAGCTTAGGGGTAGCGGGTCTAAGCACAGATACGCAGTATTTT	CASSLGVAGLSTDTQYF
TRBV29-1	TRBJ1-2	TRBD1	NA	TGCAGCGTTCGGGACAGGCCCTATGGCTACACCTTC	CSVRDRPYGYTF
TRBV28	TRBJ2-6	NA	NA	TGTGCCAGCAGTTTATCAGTAGCTGGAGCCAACGTCCTGACTTTC	CASSLSVAGANVLTF
TRBV19	TRBJ1-5	TRBD1	NA	TGTGCGCGGCCGCGGGACAGGGTAGGTCGGAGCAATCAGCCCCAGCATTTT	CARPRDRVGRSNQPQHF
TRBV7-9	TRBJ2-3	TRBD1	few	TGTGCCAGCAGCCCCCCGACAGGGGCTAGCACAGATACGCAGTATTTT	CASSPPTGASTDTQYF
TRBV10-3	TRBJ2-7	TRBD2	NA	TGTGCCATCAGCCCGGGACTAGCGGGAGTCAGCGAGCAGTACTTC	CAISPGLAGVSEQYF
TRBV15	TRBJ2-3	TRBD2	NA	TGTGCCACCAGCAGAGAGGGTAGCGGGGGGATGGATACGCAGTATTTT	CATSREGSGGMDTQYF
TRBV7-2	TRBJ1-2	TRBD1	NA	TGTGCCGAGGGGTGGACAGGCTATGGCTACACCTTC	CAEGWTGYGYTF
TRBV4-1	TRBJ1-3	NA	NA	TGCGCCAGCAGCCAAGGGATGGGGCGCTCTGGAAACACCATATATTTT	CASSQGMGRSGNTIYF
TRBV7-9	TRBJ1-1	NA	once	TGTGCCAGCAGCTTCCGGGGAGGTATGAACACTGAAGCTTTCTTT	CASSFRGGMNTEAFF
TRBV2	TRBJ2-1	TRBD1	NA	TGTGCCAGCAGAGACGGGACAGCCTACAATGAGCAGTTCTTC	CASRDGTAYNEQFF
TRBV4-1	TRBJ2-2	NA	NA	TGCGCCAGCAGCCAAGCCCGGGAGAGCAACACCGGGGAGCTGTTTTTT	CASSQARESNTGELFF
TRBV19	TRBJ1-2	TRBD1	NA	TGTGCCAGTAGTATAGGGGACAGGTACACCTTC	CASSIGDRYTF
TRBV6-5	TRBJ1-5	TRBD1	NA	TGTGCCAGCAGTTACGGGACAGGGAAGGTTCAGCCCCAGCATTTT	CASSYGTGKVQPQHF
TRBV14	TRBJ1-6	NA	NA	TGTGCCAGCAGCCAACCGGCCGCGCGGGGTTCCTATAATTCACCCCTCCACTTT	CASSQPAARGSYNSPLHF
TRBV28	TRBJ1-6	NA	NA	TGTGCCAGCAGTAGTGGCAGCTCCTATAATTCACCCCTCCACTTT	CASSSGSSYNSPLHF
TRBV19	TRBJ2-7	NA	NA	TGTGCCAGTAGCATGACCACAGGAGCCTACGAGCAGTACTTC	CASSMTTGAYEQYF
TRBV15	TRBJ1-5	NA	NA	TGTGCCACCAGCAGAGATCGCGGGCGGCCCCAGCATTTT	CATSRDRGRPQHF
TRBV4-2	TRBJ2-7	NA	NA	TGTGCCAGCAGCCATGGCTCGACTACCCCCTACGAGCAGTACTTC	CASSHGSTTPYEQYF
TRBV2	TRBJ2-7	TRBD2	once	TGTGCCAGCAGTCGTAGCGGGCCGTTCTCCTACGAGCAGTACTTC	CASSRSGPFSYEQYF
TRBV7-9	TRBJ2-1	NA	once	TGTGCCAGCAGCTTGTCGTACAATGAGCAGTTCTTC	CASSLSYNEQFF
TRBV25-1	TRBJ1-2	NA	few	TGTGCCAGCAGTGATTCAGGGCGTGTGGGCTACACCTTC	CASSDSGRVGYTF
TRBV28	TRBJ2-3	NA	NA	TGTGCCAGCAGTGGACCCGGGACTAGCACAGATACGCAGTATTTT	CASSGPGTSTDTQYF
TRBV7-6	TRBJ1-1	TRBD1	NA	TGTGCCAGCGCGGCCCCCGGGACAGAAAACACTGAAGCTTTCTTT	CASAAPGTENTEAFF
TRBV27	TRBJ1-5	TRBD1	NA	TGTGCCAGCAGTCCCCGGCTCGGACAGGGACGGTCGAGCAATCAGCCCCAGCATTTT	CASSPRLGQGRSSNQPQHF
TRBV9	TRBJ2-5	TRBD2	NA	TGTGCCAGCAGCGGACCCCCCGGGGGGGAAGGGGAAGAGACCCAGTACTTC	CASSGPPGGEGEETQYF
TRBV6-1	TRBJ2-5	TRBD2	NA	TGTGCCAGCAGTGAACAACGGGAGGTGAGAGAGACCCAGTACTTC	CASSEQREVRETQYF
TRBV5-1	TRBJ2-1	TRBD2	NA	TGCGCCAGCAGCACGGGGACTAGCGGGGGAGGCATCAATGAGCAGTTCTTC	CASSTGTSGGGINEQFF
TRBV2	TRBJ2-5	NA	NA	TGTGCCAGCAGTGAACCCGGAGAGACCCAGTACTTC	CASSEPGETQYF
TRBV7-2	TRBJ2-3	TRBD2	once	TGTGCCAGCAGCTCTCTGGGGGGACTAGCGGGGACCACAGATACGCAGTATTTT	CASSSLGGLAGTTDTQYF